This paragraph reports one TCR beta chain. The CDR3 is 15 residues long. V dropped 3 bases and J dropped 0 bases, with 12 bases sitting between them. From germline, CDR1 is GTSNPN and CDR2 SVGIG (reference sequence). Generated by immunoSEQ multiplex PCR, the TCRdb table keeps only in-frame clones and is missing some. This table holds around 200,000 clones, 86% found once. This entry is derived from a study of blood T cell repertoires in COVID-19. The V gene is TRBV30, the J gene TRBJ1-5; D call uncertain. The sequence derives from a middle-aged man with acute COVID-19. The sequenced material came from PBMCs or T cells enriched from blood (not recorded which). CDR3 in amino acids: CAWSPFGRSNQPQHF. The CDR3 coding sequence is TGTGCCTGGAGCCCCTTTGGCCGTAGCAATCAGCCCCAGCATTTT.